This T cell receptor (beta chain) is from a study of blood T cell repertoires in COVID-19. Study information: Italy, Spain and the United States were the sources of the convalescent and acute COVID-19 samples. PBMCs, B-cell-depleted T cells, or T cells were the source of the cDNA or gDNA that made up the material.

There are 13 residues in the CDR3. Germline V gene data show CDR1 as SGHRS and CDR2 as YFSETQ. V was pared by 3 bases and J by 3 bases, with 6 bases between. Original data processing: Estimates of nucleated cell counts were drawn from the amplification of reference gene primers. Here immunoSEQ multiplex PCR was the method, and the copy in TCRdb shows in-frame clones only, minus some. V, J and clone size were drawn from that table, and D and trimming were deduced from the DNA. Altogether approximately 76,000 clones are present, around 83% being singletons, with the ten largest covering around 32%. The specimen sequenced was peripheral blood. The chain is built from TRBV5-1 and TRBJ1-4; tentative D call: TRBD1 (5 bases). This sequence originates from an elderly woman with active or convalescent COVID-19. CDR3 sequence (DNA): TGCGCCAGCAGCTCAGGGCCTAATGAAAAACTGTTTTTT. Its translation is CASSSGPNEKLFF.